A single T cell receptor (beta chain) is shown here with its context. This CDR3 is built from 13 residues. V was clipped by 4 bases and J by 3 bases, with 10 bases between them. Germline CDR1 reads SGHRS; CDR2 reads YFSETQ. The sample originates from a study of T-cell reconstitution after alpha-beta-depleted transplantation in children. This sample's TCRbeta library carried unique molecular identifier barcodes. TCRdb reprocessed the PCR reads with MiXCR, giving one entry per CDR3 protein. The table has over 150,000 distinct CDR3 sequences, 13% to 15% seen once. This chain connects TRBV5-1 to TRBJ2-5, with unresolved D. This receptor was taken from a human donor who donated a stem cell graft to a child with acute lymphoblastic leukemia. The material was PBMCs from the stem cell graft donor, obtained from the stem cell graft. CDR3 sequence: CASSPKIEETQYF. The CDR3 bases are TGCGCCAGCAGCCCGAAGATTGAAGAGACCCAGTACTTC.